This passage covers 5 T cell receptor beta chains from one sample sequenced in a study of cytomegalovirus exposure and HLA in healthy donors. In the PCR, 60 Vbeta and 13 Jbeta primers were used. Assay used: immunoSEQ multiplex PCR; TCRdb lists only in-frame clones, some missing. The table has 75,000 to 95,000 clones, roughly 67% seen once. Sequenced: PBMCs. The source of these receptors is a woman aged 45-60 years in good health and CMV-seropositive.

The chain has TRBV28 and TRBJ2-7; D may be TRBD2 (6 bases). This CDR3 spans 16 amino acids. The germline V gene encodes CDR1 MDHEN and CDR2 SYDVKM. V was cut by 4 bases and J by 4 bases, with 20 bases left in between. Here the CDR3 reads CASSSIRGWGSYEQYF. As DNA, the CDR3 is TGTGCCAGCAGTTCGATTCGGGGGTGGGGGTCATACGAGCAGTACTTC.

The V and J genes are TRBV6-5 and TRBJ2-1, with D possibly being TRBD2 (6 bases). This CDR3 has 14 amino acids. V lost 4 bases and J 8 bases, leaving 15 bases between the germline ends. Germline loops: CDR1 MNHEY, CDR2 SVGAGI. The CDR3, as DNA: TGTGCCAGCAGTTCCGGGCCTAGCGCCGATGAGCAGTTCTTC. It specifies CASSSGPSADEQFF.

The rearrangement links TRBV30 to TRBJ2-2, with unresolved D. The CDR3 is 14 residues long. Trimming removed 4 bases at V and 0 bases at J, with 9 bases between. Germline lookup yields CDR1 GTSNPN and CDR2 SVGIG (reference sequence). In DNA form, the CDR3 reads TGTGCCTGGATCTCTACCGCGAACACCGGGGAGCTGTTTTTT. Its translation is CAWISTANTGELFF.

V is TRBV6-6 and J is TRBJ1-6, with a tentative D call TRBD1 (5 bases). V was shortened by 4 bases and J by 8 bases, with 12 bases between the two germline ends. This CDR3 contains 14 residues. Germline CDR1 reads MNHNY; CDR2 reads SVGAGI (reference sequence). The CDR3 is CASSFRGGDSPLHF. The CDR3 nucleotides are TGTGCCAGCAGTTTCCGGGGGGGTGATTCACCCCTCCACTTT.

This clone has a single count. The rearrangement links TRBV6-6 to TRBJ2-4; the match to TRBD1 covers 10 bases. With 6 bases clipped from V and 1 base from J, the junction kept 3 bases outside the gene matches. The CDR3 sequence is 15 residues long. Germline V gives CDR1 MNHNY, CDR2 SVGAGI (reference sequence). The CDR3 spells CASRPGQGAKNIQYF. In DNA form, the CDR3 reads TGTGCCAGCAGGCCGGGACAGGGGGCCAAAAACATTCAGTACTTC.